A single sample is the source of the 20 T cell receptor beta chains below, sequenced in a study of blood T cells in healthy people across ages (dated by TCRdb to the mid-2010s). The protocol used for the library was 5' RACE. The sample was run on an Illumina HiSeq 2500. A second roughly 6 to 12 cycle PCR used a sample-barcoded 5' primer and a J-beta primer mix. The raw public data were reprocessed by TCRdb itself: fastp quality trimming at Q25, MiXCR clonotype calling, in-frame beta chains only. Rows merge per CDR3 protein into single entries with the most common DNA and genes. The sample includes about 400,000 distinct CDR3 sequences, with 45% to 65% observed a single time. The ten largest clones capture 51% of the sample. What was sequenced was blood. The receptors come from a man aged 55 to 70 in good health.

The CDR3: CSAAPLRLAGSETQYF. The CDR3 region has the DNA TGCAGTGCTGCGCCATTACGACTAGCGGGATCCGAGACCCAGTACTTC. The J gene is TRBJ2-5, the V gene TRBV20-1; 11 nucleotides line up with TRBD2. Germline V gene data show CDR1 as DFQATT and CDR2 as SNEGSKA (reference sequence). The CDR3 totals 16 residues. The junction had 13 bases not matched to a gene; V was cut back by 5 bases and J by 5 bases.

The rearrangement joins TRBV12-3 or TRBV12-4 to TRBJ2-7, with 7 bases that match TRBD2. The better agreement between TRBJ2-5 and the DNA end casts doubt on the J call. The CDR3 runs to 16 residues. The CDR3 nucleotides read TGTGCCAGCAGTCCGCCGGCTAGCGGCGAGGGCCAGACCCAGTACTTC. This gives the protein CASSPPASGEGQTQYF.

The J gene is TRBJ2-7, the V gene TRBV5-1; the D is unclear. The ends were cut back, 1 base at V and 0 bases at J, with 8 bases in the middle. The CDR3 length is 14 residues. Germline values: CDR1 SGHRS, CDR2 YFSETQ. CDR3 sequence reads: CASSLRVSSYEQYF. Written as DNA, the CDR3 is TGCGCCAGCAGCTTGAGGGTCAGCTCCTACGAGCAGTACTTC.

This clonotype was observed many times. In DNA form, the CDR3 reads TGTGCCACCAGAGAGAGCGGGAAGGAGACCCAGTACTTC. It translates to CATRESGKETQYF. The chain recombines TRBV24-1 with TRBJ2-5; 7 positions agree with TRBD2. The germline V gene encodes CDR1 KGHDR and CDR2 SFDVKD. This CDR3 contains 13 residues. Trimming cost V 7 bases and J 5 bases; bases outside gene matches: 6.

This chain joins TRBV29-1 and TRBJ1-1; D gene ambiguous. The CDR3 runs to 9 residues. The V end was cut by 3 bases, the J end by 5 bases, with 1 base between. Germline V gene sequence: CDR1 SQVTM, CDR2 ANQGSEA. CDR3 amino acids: CSVETEAFF. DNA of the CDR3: TGCAGCGTTGAGACTGAAGCTTTCTTT.

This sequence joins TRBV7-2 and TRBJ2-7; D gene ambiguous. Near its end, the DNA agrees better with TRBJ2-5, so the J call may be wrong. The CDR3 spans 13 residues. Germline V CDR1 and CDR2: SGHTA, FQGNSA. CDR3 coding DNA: TGTGCCAGCACTCCGGGTAGGGCAGAGACCCAGTACTTC. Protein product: CASTPGRAETQYF.

CDR3 sequence: CASSPVQGRGSYNEQFF. As DNA, the CDR3 is TGTGCCAGCTCACCGGTGCAGGGGCGCGGGTCCTACAATGAGCAGTTCTTC. The V gene is TRBV18, the J gene TRBJ2-1; TRBD1 might be the D (6 bases). Per germline, CDR1 KGHSH and CDR2 LQKENI. Trimming took off 3 bases at V and 1 base at J, with 16 bases between the two ends. The CDR3 length is 17 residues.

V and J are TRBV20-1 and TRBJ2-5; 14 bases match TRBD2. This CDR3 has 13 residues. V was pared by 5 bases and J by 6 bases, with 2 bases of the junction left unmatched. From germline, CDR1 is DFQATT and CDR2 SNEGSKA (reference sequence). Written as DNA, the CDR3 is TGCAGTGCTGGACTAGCGGGGGGACAGACCCAGTACTTC. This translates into CSAGLAGGQTQYF.

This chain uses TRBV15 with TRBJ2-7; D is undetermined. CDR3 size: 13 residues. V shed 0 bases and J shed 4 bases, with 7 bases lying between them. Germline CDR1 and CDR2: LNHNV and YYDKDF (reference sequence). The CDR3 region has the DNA TGTGCCACCAGCAGAGATCTTTATTACGAGCAGTACTTC. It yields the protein CATSRDLYYEQYF.

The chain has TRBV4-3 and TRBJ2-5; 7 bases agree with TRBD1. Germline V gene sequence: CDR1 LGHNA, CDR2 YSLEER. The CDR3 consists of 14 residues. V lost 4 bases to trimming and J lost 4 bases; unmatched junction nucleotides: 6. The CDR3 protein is CASSRDSSGETQYF. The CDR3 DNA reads TGCGCCAGCAGCCGGGACAGCTCCGGAGAGACCCAGTACTTC.

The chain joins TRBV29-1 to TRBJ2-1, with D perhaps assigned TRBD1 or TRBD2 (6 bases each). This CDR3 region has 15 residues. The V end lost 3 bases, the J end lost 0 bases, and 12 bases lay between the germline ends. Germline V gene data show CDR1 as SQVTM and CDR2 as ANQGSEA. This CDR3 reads CSVEGGPSSYNEQFF. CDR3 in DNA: TGCAGCGTTGAGGGGGGCCCGAGCTCCTACAATGAGCAGTTCTTC.

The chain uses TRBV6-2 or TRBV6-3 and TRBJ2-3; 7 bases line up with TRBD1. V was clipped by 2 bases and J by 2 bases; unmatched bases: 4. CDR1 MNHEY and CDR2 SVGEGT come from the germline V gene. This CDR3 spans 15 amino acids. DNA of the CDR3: TGTGCCAGCAGTTACACAGGGGCCGACACAGATACGCAGTATTTT. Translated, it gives CASSYTGADTDTQYF.

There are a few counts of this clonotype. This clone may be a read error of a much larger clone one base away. CDR3 amino acids: CASSTYLRGRCSLYEQYF. Here the CDR3 DNA reads TGTGCCAGCAGTACTTACCTCAGGGGTCGGTGCTCCTTATACGAGCAGTACTTC. The genes are TRBV25-1 and TRBJ2-7, with D perhaps TRBD1 (6 bases). Germline V gene sequence: CDR1 MGHDK, CDR2 SYGVNS. The CDR3 sequence is 18 residues long. Trimming stripped 5 bases from V and 4 bases from J, with 27 bases between.

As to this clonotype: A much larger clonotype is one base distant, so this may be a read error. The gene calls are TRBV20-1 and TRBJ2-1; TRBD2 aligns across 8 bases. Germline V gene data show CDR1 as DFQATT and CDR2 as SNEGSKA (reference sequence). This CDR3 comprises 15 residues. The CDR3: CSARVLAASYNERFF. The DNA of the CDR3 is TGCAGTGCTAGAGTACTAGCGGCTTCCTACAATGAGCGGTTCTTC.

DNA of the CDR3: TGCAGTGCCGCCGGGGGGAGGGCGGGCAATGAGCAGTTCTTC. Encoded protein: CSAAGGRAGNEQFF. The V gene is TRBV20-1, the J gene TRBJ2-1; 7 bases are shared with TRBD2. CDR1 DFQATT and CDR2 SNEGSKA come from the germline V gene (reference sequence). The CDR3 is 14 amino acids. V gave up 6 bases and J gave up 6 bases; unmatched junction bases: 11.

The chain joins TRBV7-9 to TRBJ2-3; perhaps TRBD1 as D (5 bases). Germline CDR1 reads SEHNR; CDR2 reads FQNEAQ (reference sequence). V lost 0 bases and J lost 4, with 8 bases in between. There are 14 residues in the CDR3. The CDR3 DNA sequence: TGTGCCAGCAGCTTAGCCAGGGCAGCAGATACGCAGTATTTT. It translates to CASSLARAADTQYF.

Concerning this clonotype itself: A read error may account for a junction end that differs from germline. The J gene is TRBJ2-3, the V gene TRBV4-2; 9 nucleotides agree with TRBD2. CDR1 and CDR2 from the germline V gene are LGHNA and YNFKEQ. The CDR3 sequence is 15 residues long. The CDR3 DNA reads TGTGTCAGCAGCCCGTTGGCGGGAGGGGCAGATACGCAGTATTTT. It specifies CVSSPLAGGADTQYF.

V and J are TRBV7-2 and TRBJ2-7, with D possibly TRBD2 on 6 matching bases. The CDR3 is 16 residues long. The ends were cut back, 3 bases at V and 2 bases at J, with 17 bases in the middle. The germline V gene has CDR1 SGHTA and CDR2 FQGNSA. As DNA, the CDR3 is TGTGCCAGCAGCTTCGTGGGAGGTACCCCAACCTACGAGCAGTACTTC. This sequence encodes CASSFVGGTPTYEQYF.

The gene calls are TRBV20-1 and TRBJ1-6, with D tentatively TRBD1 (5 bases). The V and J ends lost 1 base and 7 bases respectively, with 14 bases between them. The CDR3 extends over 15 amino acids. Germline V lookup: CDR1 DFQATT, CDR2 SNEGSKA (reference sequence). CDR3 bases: TGCAGTGCTAGAGGGGGCAGGAGATTAAATTCACCCCTCCACTTT. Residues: CSARGGRRLNSPLHF.

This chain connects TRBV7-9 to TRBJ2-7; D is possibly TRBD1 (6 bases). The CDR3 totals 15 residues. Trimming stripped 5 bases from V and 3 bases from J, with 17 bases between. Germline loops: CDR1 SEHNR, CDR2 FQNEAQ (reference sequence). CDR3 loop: CASSADRLFYYEQYF. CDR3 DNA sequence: TGTGCCAGCAGCGCCGACAGGCTTTTTTACTACGAGCAGTACTTC.